This is a list of T cell receptor beta chains from one sample in a study of naive and memory T cell subsets. MiXCR, run by TCRdb on the UMI-ligation and nested PCR reads, gives a single entry per CDR3 protein. The table shows under 150,000 distinct CDR3 sequences, with approximately 20% occurring only once. The material sequenced was naive CD8+ T cells from blood. These receptors all come from a human donor in good health. The CDR3 runs from the conserved cysteine through the conserved F or W. Only some rows state a clone size, as once, few, many or a class for expanded clones.

v_call	j_call	cdr3_length	clone_size	cdr3_aa
TRBV28	TRBJ2-1	17	few	CASSLFLAGVLYNEQFF
TRBV9	TRBJ2-3	19	.	CASSRSGAGLDFVTDTQYF
TRBV5-6	TRBJ2-1	15	few	CASSLGGGSGNEQFF
TRBV27	TRBJ1-5	13	few	CASARGSNQPQHF
TRBV28	TRBJ2-1	14	few	CASSAGGEYNEQFF
TRBV5-1	TRBJ2-7	14	few	CASSLEGPLYEQYF
TRBV11-1	TRBJ2-3	14	.	CASSWTSGTPAQYF
TRBV19	TRBJ2-1	13	few	CASSIGAQDEQFF
TRBV6-1	TRBJ2-5	13	.	CARFDKASETQYF
TRBV27	TRBJ2-1	17	.	CASSLGPGLPSRDEQFF
TRBV12-3/TRBV12-4	TRBJ1-2	15	.	CASTDPGGAGNGYTF
TRBV20-1	TRBJ2-1	16	.	CSAREGTGSSYNEQFF
TRBV2	TRBJ1-2	15	few	CASSETGGSDYGYTF
TRBV6-5	TRBJ2-2	13	.	CASSYVNTGELFF
TRBV27	TRBJ2-7	13	few	CASSLDAGGEQYF
TRBV28	TRBJ2-5	13	few	CASSSGQKETQYF
TRBV29-1	TRBJ2-7	13	.	CSVVTGTSYEQYF
TRBV29-1	TRBJ2-7	11	.	CSVPGGYEQYF
TRBV27	TRBJ2-7	16	few	CASSTTSGRAFYEQYF
TRBV3-1	TRBJ2-7	11	many	CASSQDYEQYF
TRBV12-5	TRBJ2-1	13	few	CASGPPDYNEQFF
TRBV27	TRBJ2-4	16	many	CASSLSDFIAKNIQYF
TRBV29-1	TRBJ2-2	14	.	CSVELGRYAGELFF
TRBV20-1	TRBJ2-1	13	.	CSARTPAHNEQFF
TRBV9	TRBJ2-1	16	few	CASSPRSVSGRDEQFF
TRBV29-1	TRBJ2-1	13	few	CSVETTEYNEQFF
TRBV28	TRBJ2-4	15	.	CASSALGGGWNIQYF
TRBV24-1	TRBJ2-1	14	.	CATSDLTGINEQFF
TRBV5-5	TRBJ2-1	15	many	CASRGTGEGLYDGFF
TRBV28	TRBJ1-6	15	.	CASSFGKAYNSPLHF
TRBV30	TRBJ2-3	12	.	CAWTGGTDTQYF
TRBV19	TRBJ2-1	17	.	CASSIDLTQGGYNEQFF
TRBV28	TRBJ2-7	13	.	CASSLQGAGEQYF
TRBV20-1	TRBJ1-1	14	many	CSARDNRMNTEAFF
TRBV3-1	TRBJ2-7	15	.	CASSARTGNTYEQYF
TRBV4-1	TRBJ2-1	15	few	CASSQRTSGGNEQFF
TRBV11-2	TRBJ1-2	11	few	CASSSNRGYTF
TRBV5-5	TRBJ1-5	14	few	CASSGTASNQPQHF
TRBV14	TRBJ2-5	16	.	CASSQFLAGAGETQYF
TRBV6-1	TRBJ2-3	14	.	CASSGTGDTDTQYF
TRBV11-2	TRBJ2-3	11	.	CASTPLDTQYF
TRBV20-1	TRBJ2-5	15	.	CSAPPGQGRQETQYF
TRBV10-3	TRBJ2-2	15	few	CAISGEPQNTGELFF
TRBV4-1	TRBJ2-7	17	.	CASSQGDLGELSYEQYF
TRBV27	TRBJ2-3	16	.	CASSPGTRFSTDTQYF
TRBV28	TRBJ2-7	15	.	CASTRETALSYEQYF
TRBV2	TRBJ2-3	16	few	CASSSPPWLASDTQYF
TRBV7-9	TRBJ1-5	14	few	CASSMPGHNQPQHF
TRBV29-1	TRBJ2-7	12	few	CSVEDHTYEQYF
TRBV27	TRBJ1-1	14	few	CASSLQTPGTEAFF
TRBV7-8	TRBJ2-1	17	few	CASSPGPSGSRYNEQFF
TRBV2	TRBJ2-1	11	.	CASLTSYEQFF
TRBV4-3	TRBJ1-5	15	many	CASSQDRSGRQPQHF
TRBV7-2	TRBJ1-6	14	few	CASSWGQLNSPLHF
TRBV6-5	TRBJ2-7	15	.	CASSYAPFGSYEQYF
TRBV12-3/TRBV12-4	TRBJ2-7	15	few	CASSRGFDGIDEQYF
TRBV13	TRBJ2-1	17	few	CASTLDLDGLRHNEQFF
TRBV3-1	TRBJ2-7	14	.	CASSQVRNSYEQYF
TRBV20-1	TRBJ2-1	18	few	CSARPWGRPSDYWNEQFF